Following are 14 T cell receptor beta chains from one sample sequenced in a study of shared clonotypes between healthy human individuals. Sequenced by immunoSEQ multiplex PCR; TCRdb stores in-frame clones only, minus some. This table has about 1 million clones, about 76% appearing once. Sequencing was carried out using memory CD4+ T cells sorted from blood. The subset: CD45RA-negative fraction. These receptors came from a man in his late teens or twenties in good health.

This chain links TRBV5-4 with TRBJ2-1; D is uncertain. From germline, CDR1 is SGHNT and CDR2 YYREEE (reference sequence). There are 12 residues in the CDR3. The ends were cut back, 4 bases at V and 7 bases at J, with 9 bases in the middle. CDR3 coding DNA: TGTGCCAGCAGCACCGCTGTGAATGAGCAGTTCTTC. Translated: CASSTAVNEQFF.

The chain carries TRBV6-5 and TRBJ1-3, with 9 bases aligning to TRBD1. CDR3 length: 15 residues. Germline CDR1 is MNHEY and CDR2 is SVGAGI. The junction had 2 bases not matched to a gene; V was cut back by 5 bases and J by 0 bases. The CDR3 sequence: CASSRGQGSGNTIYF. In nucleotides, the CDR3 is TGTGCCAGCAGTAGGGGACAGGGCTCTGGAAACACCATATATTTT.

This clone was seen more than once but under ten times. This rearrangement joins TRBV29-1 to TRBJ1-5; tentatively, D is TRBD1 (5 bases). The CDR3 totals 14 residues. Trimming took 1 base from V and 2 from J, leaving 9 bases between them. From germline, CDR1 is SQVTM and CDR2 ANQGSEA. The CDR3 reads CSVEGGPGNQPQHF. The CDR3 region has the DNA TGCAGCGTTGAAGGGGGCCCGGGCAATCAGCCCCAGCATTTT.

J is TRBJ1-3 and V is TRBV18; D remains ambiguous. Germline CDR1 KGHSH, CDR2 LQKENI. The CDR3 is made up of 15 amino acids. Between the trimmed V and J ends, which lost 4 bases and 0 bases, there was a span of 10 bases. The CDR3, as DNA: TGTGCCAGCTCACTAGAGACTGTCTCTGGAAACACCATATATTTT. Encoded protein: CASSLETVSGNTIYF.

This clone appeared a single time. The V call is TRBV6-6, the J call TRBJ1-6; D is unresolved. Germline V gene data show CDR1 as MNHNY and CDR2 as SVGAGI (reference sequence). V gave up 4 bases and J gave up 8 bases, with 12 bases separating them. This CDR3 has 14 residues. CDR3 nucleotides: TGTGCCAGCAGTTCCGGGCCTTCTTATTCACCCCTCCACTTT. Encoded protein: CASSSGPSYSPLHF.

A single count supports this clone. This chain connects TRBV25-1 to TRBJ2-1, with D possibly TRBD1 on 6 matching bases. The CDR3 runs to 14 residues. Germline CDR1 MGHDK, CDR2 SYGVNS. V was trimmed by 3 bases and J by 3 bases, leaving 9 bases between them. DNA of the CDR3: TGTGCCAGCAGTGACGGACAGTACTACAATGAGCAGTTCTTC. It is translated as CASSDGQYYNEQFF.

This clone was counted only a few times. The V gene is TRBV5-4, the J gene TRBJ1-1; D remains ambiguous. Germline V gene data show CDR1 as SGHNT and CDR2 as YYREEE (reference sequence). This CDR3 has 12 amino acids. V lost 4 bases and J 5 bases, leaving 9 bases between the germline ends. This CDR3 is CASSPDGTEAFF. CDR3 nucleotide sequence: TGTGCCAGCAGCCCCGACGGGACTGAAGCTTTCTTT.

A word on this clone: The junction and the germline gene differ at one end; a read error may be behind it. The CDR3 DNA reads as TGTGCTAGCAGCGGGGGACTTATGGAGACCCAGTACTTC. Protein product: CASSGGLMETQYF. The rearrangement joins TRBV7-7 to TRBJ2-5; 8 bases align to TRBD2. The CDR3 has 13 amino acids. Germline CDR1 SSHAT, CDR2 FNYEAQ (reference sequence).

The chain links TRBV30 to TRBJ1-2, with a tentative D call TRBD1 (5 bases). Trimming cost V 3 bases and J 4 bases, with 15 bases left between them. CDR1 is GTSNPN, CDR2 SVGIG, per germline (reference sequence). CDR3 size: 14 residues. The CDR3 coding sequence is TGTGCCTGGAGCGATCGAGGGGCGGGCTATGGCTACACCTTC. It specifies CAWSDRGAGYGYTF.

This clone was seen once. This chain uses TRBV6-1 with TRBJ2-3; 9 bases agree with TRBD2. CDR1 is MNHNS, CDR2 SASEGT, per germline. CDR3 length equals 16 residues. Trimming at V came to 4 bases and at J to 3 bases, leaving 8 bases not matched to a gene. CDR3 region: CASSGLPAGGTDTQYF. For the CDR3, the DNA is TGTGCCAGCAGTGGGCTTCCAGCGGGGGGAACAGATACGCAGTATTTT.

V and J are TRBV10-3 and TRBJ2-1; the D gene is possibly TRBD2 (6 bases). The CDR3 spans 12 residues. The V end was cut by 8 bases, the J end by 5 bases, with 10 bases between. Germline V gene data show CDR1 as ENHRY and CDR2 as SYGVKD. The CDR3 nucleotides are TGTGCCATCGGGCGGGGAGACAATGAGCAGTTCTTC. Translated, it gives CAIGRGDNEQFF.

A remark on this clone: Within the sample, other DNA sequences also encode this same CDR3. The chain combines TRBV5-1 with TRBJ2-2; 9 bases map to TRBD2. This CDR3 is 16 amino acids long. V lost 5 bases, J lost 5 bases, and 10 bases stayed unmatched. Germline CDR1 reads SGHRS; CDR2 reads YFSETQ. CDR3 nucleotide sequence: TGCGCCAGCAGGGGCGCGGTAGCGGGGGATACCGGGGAGCTGTTTTTT. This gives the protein CASRGAVAGDTGELFF.

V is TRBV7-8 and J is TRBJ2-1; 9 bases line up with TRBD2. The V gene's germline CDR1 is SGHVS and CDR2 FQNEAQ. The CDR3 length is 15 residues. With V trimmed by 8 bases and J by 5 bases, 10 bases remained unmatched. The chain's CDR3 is CASFSSGATNNEQFF. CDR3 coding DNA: TGTGCCAGCTTTTCTAGCGGGGCTACAAACAATGAGCAGTTCTTC.

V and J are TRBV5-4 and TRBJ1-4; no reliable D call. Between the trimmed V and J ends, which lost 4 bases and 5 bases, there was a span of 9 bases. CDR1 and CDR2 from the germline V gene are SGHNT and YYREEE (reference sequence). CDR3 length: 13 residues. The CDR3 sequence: CASSPSENEKLFF. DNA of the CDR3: TGTGCCAGCAGCCCCAGCGAAAATGAAAAACTGTTTTTT.